Listed below are T cell receptor beta chains from one sample, sequenced in a study of T cell clonotyping in hematopoietic cell transplantation. Profiling relied on immunoSEQ multiplex PCR, and the TCRdb table lists in-frame clones only, not all of them. The sample consists of tens of thousands of clones, 95% of them appearing once. The sample was peripheral blood mononuclear cells. The receptors come from a young man in good health. Some clones in this sample may be carry-over from other donors' samples. The CDR3 runs from the conserved cysteine through the conserved F or W. A D gene is named only where the DNA matches it firmly. Clone size appears in some rows only: once, few, many, or a class for an expanded clone.

clone_size,v_call,d_call,j_call,cdr3_aa
-,TRBV7-3,-,TRBJ2-7,CASSLGGGAAYEQYF
-,TRBV5-1,TRBD2,TRBJ2-7,CASSLRTVGTSSSYEQYF
-,TRBV9,-,TRBJ1-1,CASSVPGSTEAFF
-,TRBV5-1,-,TRBJ2-7,CASSSDPQVGSYEQYF
-,TRBV6-6,-,TRBJ1-5,CASSSINQPQHF
-,TRBV11-2,TRBD1,TRBJ2-7,CASSLRDRGSYEQYF
-,TRBV5-4,-,TRBJ2-3,CASTMLGGRDTQYF
-,TRBV7-9,TRBD2,TRBJ2-5,CASSPMTSGQETQYF
-,TRBV4-1,TRBD1,TRBJ1-2,CASSQPGQGLSYGYTF
-,TRBV4-1,-,TRBJ2-5,CASSQGGALETQYF
-,TRBV4-1,-,TRBJ2-7,CASSQPGTTREQYF
-,TRBV19,-,TRBJ2-3,CASSGRDTQYF
-,TRBV9,-,TRBJ2-1,CASSPSRDPGHNEQFF
-,TRBV7-9,-,TRBJ2-5,CASSLGAGMETQYF
-,TRBV19,TRBD1,TRBJ1-1,CASSPWTGSDTEAFF
few,TRBV11-2,-,TRBJ1-2,CASSLLLWVESGYTF
-,TRBV4-1,TRBD1,TRBJ1-5,CASSSYTTGVEGQPQHF
-,TRBV15,-,TRBJ2-5,CATSRVSGAGRVQETQYF
-,TRBV19,-,TRBJ1-6,CASSGDLRNPSPLHF
-,TRBV19,TRBD2,TRBJ2-2,CASSTGLAGGATGELFF
-,TRBV5-1,-,TRBJ1-5,CASSLVGGPREPQHF
-,TRBV11-3,-,TRBJ2-7,CASSLVGRPYEQYF
-,TRBV29-1,-,TRBJ1-1,CSVEKAANTEAFF